The 30 T cell receptor beta chains below were found in one sample sequenced in a study of monozygotic twins with inflammatory bowel disease. Reprocessing the 5' RACE reads, TCRdb reports a single entry for every CDR3 protein and omits DNA. Listed are fewer than 400,000 distinct CDR3 sequences; over 5.5% falls within the top ten. The sequenced material came from blood. The receptors originated from a human donor with ulcerative colitis or Crohn's disease, or a healthy co-twin of an affected twin (not recorded which).

V and J are TRBV11-2 and TRBJ2-1. Per germline, CDR1 SGHAT and CDR2 FQNNGV. The CDR3 is 13 amino acids. CDR3 sequence reads: CASSLAEYNEQFF.

The rearrangement uses TRBV29-1 and TRBJ2-3. Germline assignment: CDR1 SQVTM and CDR2 ANQGSEA. The CDR3 runs 13 residues. The CDR3 region is CSVEVGVTDTQYF.

The chain combines TRBV6-5 with TRBJ2-7; TCRdb's D gene call, TRBD2, goes unchecked for lack of DNA. Germline V CDR1 and CDR2: MNHEY, SVGAGI. The CDR3 has 15 amino acids. CDR3 in amino acids: CASSYSLLAGHEQYF.

The V call is TRBV4-2, the J call TRBJ2-3; TCRdb lists TRBD2, though no DNA is available to test this call. Germline V lookup: CDR1 LGHNA, CDR2 YNFKEQ. The CDR3 covers 17 residues. The CDR3 protein is CASSQVSAGGPADTQYF.

The CDR3 loop is CATSFGHDNQPQHF. This sequence joins TRBV24-1 and TRBJ1-5. The CDR3 is 14 residues long. The germline V gene encodes CDR1 KGHDR and CDR2 SFDVKD.

The CDR3 reads CSAISGSINSYEQYF. The rearrangement links TRBV20-1 to TRBJ2-7. CDR1 is DFQATT and CDR2 is SNEGSKA in the germline V gene (reference sequence). The CDR3 is 15 amino acids.

The rearrangement joins TRBV4-3 to TRBJ1-2; the TCRdb call, TRBD1, lacks DNA for checking. This CDR3 contains 12 residues. Per the germline V gene, CDR1 is LGHNA and CDR2 is YSLEER. This CDR3 is CASSQFGQGAQF.

J is TRBJ1-2 and V is TRBV3-1. The CDR3 length is 13 residues. Germline V gene data show CDR1 as LGHDT and CDR2 as YNNKEL (reference sequence). The CDR3 sequence: CASSQATYYGYTF.

The V and J genes are TRBV19 and TRBJ1-1; TCRdb returns TRBD1, unconfirmable since there is no DNA. The CDR3 extends over 14 amino acids. Germline values: CDR1 LNHDA, CDR2 SQIVND (reference sequence). The CDR3 protein is CASNQDREGVEAFF.

The V call is TRBV20-1, the J call TRBJ2-2; the TCRdb D gene call, TRBD1, has no DNA to confirm it. Germline-derived CDR1 and CDR2 are DFQATT and SNEGSKA (reference sequence). The CDR3 is 18 residues long. The CDR3 reads CSAPDRDRGRTNTGELFF.

The rearrangement links TRBV6-5 to TRBJ2-2; checking the TCRdb D call of TRBD2 is not possible without DNA. This CDR3 has 16 amino acids. Germline lookup yields CDR1 MNHEY and CDR2 SVGAGI. The CDR3 protein is CASSSTGLARTGELFF.

The V and J genes are TRBV15 and TRBJ1-1. CDR1 and CDR2 from the germline V gene are LNHNV and YYDKDF (reference sequence). The CDR3 is 18 amino acids. CDR3 region: CATSRDRSPRGGNTEAFF.

V and J are TRBV5-1 and TRBJ2-6; TCRdb's D call of TRBD1 is untestable without DNA. The CDR3 covers 18 residues. Germline V CDR1 and CDR2: SGHRS, YFSETQ. CDR3 residues: CASSLVPGQVSGANVLTF.

The genes are TRBV28 and TRBJ2-5; TCRdb picks TRBD2, but there is no DNA to check that call. The CDR3 totals 14 residues. Per the germline V gene, CDR1 is MDHEN and CDR2 is SYDVKM. The CDR3 loop is CASSKSGREETQYF. Using reference TRBV28 and TRBJ2-5 for the parts outside the CDR3, the full variable domain is DVKVTQSSRYLVKRTGEKVFLECVQDMDHENMFWYRQDPGLGLRLIYFSYDVKMKEKGDIPEGYSVSREKKERFSLILESASTNQTSMYLCASSKSGREETQYFGPGTRLLVL.

The chain joins TRBV29-1 to TRBJ1-1. This CDR3 comprises 14 residues. CDR1 is SQVTM and CDR2 is ANQGSEA in the germline V gene. This chain's CDR3 is CSVVGTGVGTEASF.

The chain carries TRBV12-3 or TRBV12-4 and TRBJ2-2; lacking DNA, the TRBD2 call made by TCRdb goes unchecked. This CDR3 has 16 residues. The CDR3 sequence is CASGTIWLSGTGELFF.

This rearrangement joins TRBV4-3 to TRBJ2-1. CDR1 and CDR2 from the germline V gene are LGHNA and YSLEER. The CDR3 is 15 residues long. The CDR3 loop reads CASSQDFMGSAEQFF.

The genes are TRBV12-3 or TRBV12-4 and TRBJ2-1; there is no DNA to check the TCRdb D call of TRBD2. The CDR3 covers 17 residues. The CDR3 is CASSLALIAGGYNEQFF.

This chain joins TRBV19 and TRBJ1-2; TCRdb's D call of TRBD1 is untestable without DNA. The CDR3 consists of 15 residues. CDR1 is LNHDA and CDR2 is SQIVND in the germline V gene (reference sequence). CDR3 region: CASNGNRGGDYGYTF.

V and J are TRBV20-1 and TRBJ2-1; absent DNA, TCRdb's TRBD2 call cannot be checked. From germline, CDR1 is DFQATT and CDR2 SNEGSKA (reference sequence). The CDR3 runs to 15 residues. CDR3 region: CSARVAGVRYNEQFF.

V usage is TRBV27 and J usage is TRBJ2-1; TCRdb selects TRBD2, and the lack of DNA leaves this call unchecked. CDR1 and CDR2 from the germline V gene are MNHEY and SMNVEV (reference sequence). The length of the CDR3 is 16 residues. The CDR3 loop reads CASRSSGSQGVNEQFF.

The chain carries TRBV2 and TRBJ2-7. CDR1 is SNHLY, CDR2 FYNNEI, per germline. This CDR3 spans 14 amino acids. Here the CDR3 reads CASSVRQGIHEQYF.

This chain links TRBV7-8 with TRBJ1-3; TCRdb indicates TRBD1, and absent DNA this call remains unverified. Per germline, CDR1 SGHVS and CDR2 FQNEAQ. This CDR3 comprises 16 residues. Here the CDR3 reads CASSGGQGAGGNTIYF.

The chain recombines TRBV28 with TRBJ2-7. The CDR3 totals 11 residues. Germline CDR1 is MDHEN and CDR2 is SYDVKM. The chain's CDR3 is CASSSFDAQYF. The entire variable domain, with the rest obtained from reference TRBV28 and TRBJ2-7, is as follows: DVKVTQSSRYLVKRTGEKVFLECVQDMDHENMFWYRQDPGLGLRLIYFSYDVKMKEKGDIPEGYSVSREKKERFSLILESASTNQTSMYLCASSSFDAQYFGPGTRLTVT.

V usage is TRBV12-3 or TRBV12-4 and J usage is TRBJ2-2; without DNA, the TCRdb call of TRBD2 cannot be checked. This CDR3 comprises 15 residues. The CDR3 loop is CASSVLAGGTGELFF.

The rearrangement links TRBV5-1 to TRBJ2-1; no DNA is available, so the TRBD1 call from TCRdb remains unchecked. This CDR3 region has 16 residues. Germline V gene data show CDR1 as SGHRS and CDR2 as YFSETQ. Here the CDR3 reads CASRSPTGTDYNEQFF.

The chain carries TRBV28 and TRBJ2-7; TCRdb calls TRBD1, which cannot be checked without DNA. The CDR3 totals 18 residues. Germline CDR1 MDHEN, CDR2 SYDVKM. This chain's CDR3 is CASSLWGTQGGTPYEQYF.

The CDR3 protein is CASNDGTSGSADTQYF. This chain uses TRBV6-2 or TRBV6-3 with TRBJ2-3; with no DNA, the TCRdb D assignment of TRBD2 cannot be verified. Per the germline V gene, CDR1 is MNHEY and CDR2 is SVGEGT. There are 16 residues in the CDR3.

The chain couples TRBV12-3 or TRBV12-4 to TRBJ1-1; with no DNA, the TCRdb D assignment of TRBD1 cannot be verified. This CDR3 contains 13 residues. The CDR3 loop is CASSYRVQTEAFF.

The V gene is TRBV6-1, the J gene TRBJ2-3; TCRdb proposes TRBD1, but this gene call is untestable without DNA. CDR3 length: 16 residues. The germline CDR1 and CDR2 sequences are MNHNS and SASEGT. The CDR3 protein is CASSQNSRGLLDTQYF.